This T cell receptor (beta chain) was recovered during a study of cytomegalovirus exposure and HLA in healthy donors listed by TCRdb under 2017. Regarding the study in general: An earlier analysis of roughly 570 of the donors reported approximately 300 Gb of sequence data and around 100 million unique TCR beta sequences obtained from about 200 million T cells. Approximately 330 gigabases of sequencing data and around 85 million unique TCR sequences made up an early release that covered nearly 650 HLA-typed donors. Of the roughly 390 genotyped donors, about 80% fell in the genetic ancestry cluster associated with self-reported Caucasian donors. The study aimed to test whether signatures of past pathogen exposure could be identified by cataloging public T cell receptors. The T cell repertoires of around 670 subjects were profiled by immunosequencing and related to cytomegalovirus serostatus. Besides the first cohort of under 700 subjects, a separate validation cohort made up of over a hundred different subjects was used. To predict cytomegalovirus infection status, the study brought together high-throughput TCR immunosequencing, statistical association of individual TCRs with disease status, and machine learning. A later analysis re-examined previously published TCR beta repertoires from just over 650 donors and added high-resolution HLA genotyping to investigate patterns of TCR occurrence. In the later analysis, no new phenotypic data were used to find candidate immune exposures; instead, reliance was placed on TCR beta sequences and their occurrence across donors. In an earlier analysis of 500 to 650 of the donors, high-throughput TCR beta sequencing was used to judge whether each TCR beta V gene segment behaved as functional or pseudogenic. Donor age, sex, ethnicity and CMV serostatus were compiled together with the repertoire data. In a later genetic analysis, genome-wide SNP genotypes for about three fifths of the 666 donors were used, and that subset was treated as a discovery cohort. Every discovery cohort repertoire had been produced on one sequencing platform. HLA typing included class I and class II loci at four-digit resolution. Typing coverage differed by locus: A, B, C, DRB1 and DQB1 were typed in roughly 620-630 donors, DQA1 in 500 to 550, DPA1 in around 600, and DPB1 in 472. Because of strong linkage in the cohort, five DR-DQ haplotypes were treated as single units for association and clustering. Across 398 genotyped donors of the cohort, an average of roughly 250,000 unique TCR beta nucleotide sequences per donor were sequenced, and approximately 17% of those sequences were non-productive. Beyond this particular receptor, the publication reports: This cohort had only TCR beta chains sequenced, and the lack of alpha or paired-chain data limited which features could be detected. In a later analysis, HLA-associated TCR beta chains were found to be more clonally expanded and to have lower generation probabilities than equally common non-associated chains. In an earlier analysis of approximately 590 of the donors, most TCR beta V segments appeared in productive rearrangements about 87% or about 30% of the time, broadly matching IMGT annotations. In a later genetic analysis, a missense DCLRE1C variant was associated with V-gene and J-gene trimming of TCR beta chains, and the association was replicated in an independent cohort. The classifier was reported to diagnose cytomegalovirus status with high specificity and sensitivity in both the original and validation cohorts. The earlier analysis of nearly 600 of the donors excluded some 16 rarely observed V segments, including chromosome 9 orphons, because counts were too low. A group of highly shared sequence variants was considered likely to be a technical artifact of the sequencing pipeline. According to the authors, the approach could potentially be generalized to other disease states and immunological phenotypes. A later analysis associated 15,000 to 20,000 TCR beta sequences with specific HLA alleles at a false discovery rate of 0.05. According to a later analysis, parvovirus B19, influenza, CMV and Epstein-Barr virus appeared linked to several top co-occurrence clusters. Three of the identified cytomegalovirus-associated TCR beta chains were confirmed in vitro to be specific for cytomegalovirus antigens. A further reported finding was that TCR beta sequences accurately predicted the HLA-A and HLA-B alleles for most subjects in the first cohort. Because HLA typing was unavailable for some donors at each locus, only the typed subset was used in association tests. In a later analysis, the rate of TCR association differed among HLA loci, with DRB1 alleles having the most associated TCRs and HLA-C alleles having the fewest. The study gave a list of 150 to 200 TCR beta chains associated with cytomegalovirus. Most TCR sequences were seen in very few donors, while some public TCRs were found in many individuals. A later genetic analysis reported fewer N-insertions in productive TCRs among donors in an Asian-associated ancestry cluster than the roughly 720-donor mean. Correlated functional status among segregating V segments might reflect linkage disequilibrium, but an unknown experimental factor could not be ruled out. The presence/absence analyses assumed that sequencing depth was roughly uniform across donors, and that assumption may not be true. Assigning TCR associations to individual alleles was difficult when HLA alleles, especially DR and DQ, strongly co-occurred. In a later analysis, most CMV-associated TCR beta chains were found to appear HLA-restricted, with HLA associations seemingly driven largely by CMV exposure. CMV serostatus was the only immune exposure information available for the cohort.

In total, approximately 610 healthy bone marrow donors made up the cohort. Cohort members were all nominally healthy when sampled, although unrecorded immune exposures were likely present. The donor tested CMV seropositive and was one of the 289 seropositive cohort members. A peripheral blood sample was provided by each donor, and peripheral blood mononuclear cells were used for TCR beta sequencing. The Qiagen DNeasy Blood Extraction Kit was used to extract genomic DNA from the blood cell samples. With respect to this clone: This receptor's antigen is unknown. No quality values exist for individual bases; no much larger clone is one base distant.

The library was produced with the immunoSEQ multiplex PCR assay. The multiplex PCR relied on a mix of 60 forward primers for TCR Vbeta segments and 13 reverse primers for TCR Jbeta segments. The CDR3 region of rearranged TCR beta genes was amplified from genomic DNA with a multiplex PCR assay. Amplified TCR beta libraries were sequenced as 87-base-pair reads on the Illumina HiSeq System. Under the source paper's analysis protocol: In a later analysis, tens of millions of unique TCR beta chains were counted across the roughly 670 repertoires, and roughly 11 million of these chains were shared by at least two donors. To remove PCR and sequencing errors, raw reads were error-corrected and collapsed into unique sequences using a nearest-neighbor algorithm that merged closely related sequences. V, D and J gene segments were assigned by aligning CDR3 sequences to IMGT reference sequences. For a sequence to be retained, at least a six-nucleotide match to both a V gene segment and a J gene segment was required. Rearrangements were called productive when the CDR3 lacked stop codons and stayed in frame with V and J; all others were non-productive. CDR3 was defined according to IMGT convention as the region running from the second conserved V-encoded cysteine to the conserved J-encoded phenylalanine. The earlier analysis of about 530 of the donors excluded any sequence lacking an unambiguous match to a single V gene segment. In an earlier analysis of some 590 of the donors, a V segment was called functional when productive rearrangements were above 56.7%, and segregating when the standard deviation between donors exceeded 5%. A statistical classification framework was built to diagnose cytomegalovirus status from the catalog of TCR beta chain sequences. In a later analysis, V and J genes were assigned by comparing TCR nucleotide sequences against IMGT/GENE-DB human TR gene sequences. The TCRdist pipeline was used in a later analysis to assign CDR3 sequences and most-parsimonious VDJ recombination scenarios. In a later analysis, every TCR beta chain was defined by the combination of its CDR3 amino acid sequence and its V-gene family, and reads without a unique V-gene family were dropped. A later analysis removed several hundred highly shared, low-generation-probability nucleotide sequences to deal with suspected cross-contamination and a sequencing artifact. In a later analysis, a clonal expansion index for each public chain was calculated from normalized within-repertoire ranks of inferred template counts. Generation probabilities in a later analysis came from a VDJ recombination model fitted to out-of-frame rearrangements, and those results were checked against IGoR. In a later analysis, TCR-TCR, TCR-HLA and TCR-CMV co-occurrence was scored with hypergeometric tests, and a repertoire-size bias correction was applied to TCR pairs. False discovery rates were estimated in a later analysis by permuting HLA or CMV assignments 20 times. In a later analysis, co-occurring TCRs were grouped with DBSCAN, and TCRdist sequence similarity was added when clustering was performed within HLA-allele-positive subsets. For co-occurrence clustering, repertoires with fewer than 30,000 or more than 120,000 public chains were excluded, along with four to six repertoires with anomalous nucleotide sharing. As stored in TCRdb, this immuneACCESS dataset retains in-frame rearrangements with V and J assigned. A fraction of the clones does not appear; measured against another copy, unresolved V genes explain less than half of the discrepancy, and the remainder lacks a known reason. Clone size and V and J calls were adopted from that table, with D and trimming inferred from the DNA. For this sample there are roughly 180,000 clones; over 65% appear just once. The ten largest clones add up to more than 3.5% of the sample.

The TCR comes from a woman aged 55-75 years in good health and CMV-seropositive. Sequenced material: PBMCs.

The CDR3 region: CASSEAYPTATEAFF. The DNA sequence is TGTGCCAGCAGTGAAGCGTACCCCACTGCCACTGAAGCTTTCTTT. This receptor chain uses TRBV2 and TRBJ1-1, with no confident D gene call. V is pared back by 0 bases and J by 4 bases, with 12 bases lying between the germline termini. The CDR3, cysteine through phenylalanine, is 15 amino acids long. Kept here is only the CDR3 DNA, which spans 45 bases and is read in frame from base 1. The germline V gene sets CDR1 to SNHLY and CDR2 to FYNNEI. The variable domain in full, with residues beyond the CDR3 obtained from the reference TRBV2 and TRBJ1-1 genes, is EPEVTQTPSHQVTQMGQEVILRCVPISNHLYFYWYRQILGQKVEFLVSFYNNEISEKSEIFDDQFSVERPDGSNFTLKIRSTKLEDSAMYFCASSEAYPTATEAFFGQGTRLTVV.